This T cell receptor beta chain originates from a study of cytomegalovirus exposure and HLA in healthy donors. Study-wide results and caveats: Links to common viral pathogens appeared, in a later analysis, for several of the most significant clusters.

The PCR was carried out with 60 Vbeta primers and 13 Jbeta primers. Assay used: immunoSEQ multiplex PCR; TCRdb lists only in-frame clones, some missing. Of 150,000 or so clones in the sample, over 75% were seen once. As for this clone: Its antigen is unknown. The germline gene is not matched at one end of the junction; a read error may be the cause.

The source material was PBMCs. The TCR was taken from a man between 18 and 29 years old in good health and CMV-seropositive.

CDR3 residues: CASSRTGSYEQYF. CDR3 coding DNA: TGTGCTAGCAGCCGGACAGGTAGCTACGAGCAGTACTTC. The chain links TRBV7-7 to TRBJ2-5, with 7 bases identical to TRBD1. The DNA end is more similar to TRBJ2-7, so the J call may be wrong. CDR1 and CDR2 (germline): SSHAT, FNYEAQ (reference sequence). This CDR3 region has 13 residues.